This T cell receptor beta chain was captured by sequencing in a study of control samples from healthy donors and cancer patients (dated by TCRdb to about 2020). Notes on this clone: Its antigen is unknown. Nothing much larger sits one base from this clone, and base qualities are not available.

Receptor libraries were prepared by the immunoSEQ multiplex PCR assay. Entries here come from immuneACCESS through TCRdb and include only in-frame sequences with V and J called. Some clones fail to appear in such tables; in the studies checked, an unresolved V gene covers under half of the shortfall, and the cause of the remainder is unknown. This sample comprises around 200,000 clones, roughly 94% of them detected only once. The ten most abundant clones make up 1.5% of the sample. Including cysteine and phenylalanine, the CDR3 has 14 amino acids. This entry keeps only the CDR3 DNA: 42 bases, framed from base 1. CDR1 and CDR2 are drawn from the germline V gene: KGHSH, LQKENI. V is trimmed back by 4 bases and J by 5 bases, and the junction contains 5 bases that no gene match accounts for.

Sequences were obtained from blood. The sequence came from a man between 50 and 59 years old in good health. The V and J genes are TRBV18 and TRBJ1-1; 9 central nucleotides agree with TRBD1. The bases read TGTGCCAGCTCACAAGGGACAGGGACGACTGAAGCTTTCTTT. Translated, it gives CASSQGTGTTEAFF.